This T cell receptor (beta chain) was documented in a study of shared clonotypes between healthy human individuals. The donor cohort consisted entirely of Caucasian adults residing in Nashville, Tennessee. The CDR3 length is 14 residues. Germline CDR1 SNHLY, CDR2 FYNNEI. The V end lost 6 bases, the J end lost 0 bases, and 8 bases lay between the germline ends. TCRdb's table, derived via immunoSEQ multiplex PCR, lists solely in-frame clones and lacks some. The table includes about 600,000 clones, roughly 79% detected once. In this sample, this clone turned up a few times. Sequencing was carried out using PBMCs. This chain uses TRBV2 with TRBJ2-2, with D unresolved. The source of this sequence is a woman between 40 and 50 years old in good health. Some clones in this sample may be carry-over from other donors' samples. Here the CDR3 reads CASRAQANTGELFF. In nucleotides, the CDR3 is TGTGCCAGCAGAGCCCAGGCGAACACCGGGGAGCTGTTTTTT. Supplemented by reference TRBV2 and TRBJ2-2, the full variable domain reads EPEVTQTPSHQVTQMGQEVILRCVPISNHLYFYWYRQILGQKVEFLVSFYNNEISEKSEIFDDQFSVERPDGSNFTLKIRSTKLEDSAMYFCASRAQANTGELFFGEGSRLTVL.